A single sample is the source of the 15 T cell receptor beta chains below, sequenced in a study of T-cell memory formation after mild COVID-19. MiXCR, run by TCRdb on the 5' RACE reads, gives a single entry per CDR3 protein. Among just over 300,000 distinct CDR3 sequences listed, just under 20% were seen once. Specimen: PBMCs or a T cell subset sorted from them (not recorded which). Receptors originate from a young man who had mild COVID-19 (a few samples of this study predate the infection). Cell type and time point are not known.

This clonotype was seen a handful of times. The chain is built from TRBV7-9 and TRBJ1-6; D gene ambiguous. CDR3 length: 15 residues. V lost 5 bases and J 7 bases, leaving 15 bases between the germline ends. Per the germline V gene, CDR1 is SEHNR and CDR2 is FQNEAQ (reference sequence). The CDR3: CASSQTTGENSPLHF. The CDR3 region has the DNA TGTGCCAGCAGCCAAACGACGGGAGAAAATTCACCCCTCCACTTT.

The chain couples TRBV5-1 to TRBJ2-3; D gene ambiguous. Germline V gene lookup returns CDR1 SGHRS and CDR2 YFSETQ. Trimming left V 0 bases short and J 2 bases short, with 10 bases between. The CDR3 loop spans 15 amino acids. CDR3 amino acids: CASSLVGPSTDTQYF. Here the CDR3 DNA reads TGCGCCAGCAGCTTGGTTGGGCCTTCCACAGATACGCAGTATTTT.

This chain links TRBV12-3 or TRBV12-4 with TRBJ2-5, with D possibly being TRBD2 (6 bases). This CDR3 has 15 amino acids. The V gene lost 5 bases and the J gene lost 5 bases, with 18 bases spanning the gap. The CDR3 DNA follows: TGTGCCAGCAGTCGCGACCGACTAGTTGCGGAGACCCAGTACTTC. This codes for CASSRDRLVAETQYF.

V gene TRBV18 combines with J gene TRBJ2-7; 8 bases agree with TRBD2. CDR1 is KGHSH, CDR2 LQKENI, per germline. This CDR3 is built from 14 residues. After removal of 6 bases from V and 6 bases from J, the junction contained 10 bases not matched to a gene. The CDR3 loop reads CASSSSRGGTEQYF. The CDR3 DNA reads as TGTGCCAGCTCCAGTAGCCGGGGGGGTACCGAGCAGTACTTC.

A few counts support this clonotype. This chain joins TRBV12-3 or TRBV12-4 and TRBJ1-1; weak D call: TRBD1 (5 bases). The CDR3 consists of 16 residues. Trimming stripped 8 bases from V and 0 bases from J, with 19 bases between. The CDR3 sequence is CASSVSPAGMNTEAFF. The CDR3 DNA is TGTGCCAGCTCGGTTTCTCCGGCAGGGATGAACACTGAAGCTTTCTTT.

This sequence joins TRBV5-1 and TRBJ2-3, with 13 bases lining up with TRBD2. Germline CDR1 reads SGHRS; CDR2 reads YFSETQ. V gave up 1 base and J gave up 5 bases; unmatched junction bases: 7. The CDR3 has 17 residues. The DNA of the CDR3 is TGCGCCAGCAGCTTGTATACTAGCGGGGGGGCGGTAGATACGCAGTATTTT. Its translation: CASSLYTSGGAVDTQYF.

There are a few counts of this clonotype. This chain links TRBV5-1 with TRBJ2-2; no clear D. Germline CDR1 SGHRS, CDR2 YFSETQ. V was pared by 4 bases and J by 10 bases, with 11 bases between. The CDR3 covers 12 residues. The DNA of the CDR3 is TGCGCCAGCAGCCTTGATGGGTTGGAGCTGTTTTTT. Translating gives CASSLDGLELFF.

A few counts support this clonotype. The chain employs TRBV29-1 and TRBJ2-5; D ambiguous. There are 12 residues in the CDR3. The germline CDR1 and CDR2 sequences are SQVTM and ANQGSEA. V was pared by 7 bases and J by 5 bases, with 14 bases between. CDR3: CSAWAFGETQYF. CDR3 bases: TGCAGCGCATGGGCTTTCGGGGAGACCCAGTACTTC.

This clonotype was recorded a few times. The chain combines TRBV24-1 with TRBJ2-5; 9 positions agree with TRBD1. The ends lost 9 bases at V and 4 bases at J; junction bases unmatched: 5. The V gene's germline CDR1 is KGHDR and CDR2 SFDVKD. The length of the CDR3 is 13 residues. Here the CDR3 reads CATERQGGETQYF. The CDR3 nucleotides are TGTGCCACCGAAAGACAGGGGGGAGAGACCCAGTACTTC.

In this sample, this clonotype turned up a few times. CDR3 residues: CATQEGANTEAFF. The CDR3 DNA sequence: TGTGCCACCCAGGAGGGGGCGAACACTGAAGCTTTCTTT. J is TRBJ1-1 and V is TRBV12-3 or TRBV12-4; 7 bases match TRBD1. This CDR3 has 13 amino acids. V trimming: 10 bases; J trimming: 1 base; junction bases outside the gene matches: 6.

The chain has TRBV9 and TRBJ2-7; 10 positions match TRBD2. Germline trimming cut 2 bases from V and 3 bases from J; bases unmatched to any gene: 5. The CDR3 is 15 amino acids. Per germline, CDR1 SGDLS and CDR2 YYNGEE. In DNA form, the CDR3 reads TGTGCCAGCAGCGTCGGTAGCGGGGGGTTCTACGAGCAGTACTTC. Encoded protein: CASSVGSGGFYEQYF.

This clonotype was seen more than once but under ten times. The gene calls are TRBV7-9 and TRBJ1-2; possible D gene TRBD1, 5 bases. The germline gives CDR1 SEHNR, CDR2 FQNEAQ (reference sequence). Trimming pared 7 bases from V and 8 bases from J, leaving 17 bases between. There are 13 residues in the CDR3. This CDR3 reads CASTPGVFGGYTF. Here the CDR3 DNA reads TGTGCCAGCACCCCGGGGGTGTTCGGGGGCTACACCTTC. The full variable domain, in which reference TRBV7-9 and TRBJ1-2 provide the parts outside the CDR3, is DTGVSQNPRHKITKRGQNVTFRCDPISEHNRLYWYRQTLGQGPEFLTYFQNEAQLEKSRLLSDRFSAERPKGSFSTLEIQRTEQGDSAMYLCASTPGVFGGYTFGSGTRLTVV.

The table lists this clonotype with a few counts. The rearrangement links TRBV4-3 to TRBJ1-3; 7 bases are shared with TRBD1. From germline, CDR1 is LGHNA and CDR2 YSLEER. The CDR3 covers 16 residues. With V trimmed by 4 bases and J by 4 bases, 10 bases remained unmatched. Here the CDR3 DNA reads TGCGCCAGCAGCCTCTCAACAGGGGTCTCGGGAAACACCATATATTTT. This gives the protein CASSLSTGVSGNTIYF.

This clonotype has a handful of counts. The chain is built from TRBV24-1 and TRBJ2-3, with D perhaps matching TRBD1 or TRBD2 (5 bases each). The CDR3 has 15 amino acids. Germline V CDR1 and CDR2: KGHDR, SFDVKD. Trimming stripped 9 bases from V and 0 bases from J, with 15 bases between. Here the CDR3 DNA reads TGTGCCACCCATCGGGGCATCAAGAGCACAGATACGCAGTATTTT. It encodes CATHRGIKSTDTQYF.

The table lists this clonotype with a few counts. The rearrangement joins TRBV7-2 to TRBJ2-5, with D uncertain. CDR1 and CDR2 (germline): SGHTA, FQGNSA. The CDR3 sequence is 13 residues long. V shed 2 bases and J shed 3 bases, with 7 bases lying between them. CDR3 region: CASSLTLKETQYF. CDR3 bases: TGTGCCAGCAGCTTAACCTTAAAAGAGACCCAGTACTTC.